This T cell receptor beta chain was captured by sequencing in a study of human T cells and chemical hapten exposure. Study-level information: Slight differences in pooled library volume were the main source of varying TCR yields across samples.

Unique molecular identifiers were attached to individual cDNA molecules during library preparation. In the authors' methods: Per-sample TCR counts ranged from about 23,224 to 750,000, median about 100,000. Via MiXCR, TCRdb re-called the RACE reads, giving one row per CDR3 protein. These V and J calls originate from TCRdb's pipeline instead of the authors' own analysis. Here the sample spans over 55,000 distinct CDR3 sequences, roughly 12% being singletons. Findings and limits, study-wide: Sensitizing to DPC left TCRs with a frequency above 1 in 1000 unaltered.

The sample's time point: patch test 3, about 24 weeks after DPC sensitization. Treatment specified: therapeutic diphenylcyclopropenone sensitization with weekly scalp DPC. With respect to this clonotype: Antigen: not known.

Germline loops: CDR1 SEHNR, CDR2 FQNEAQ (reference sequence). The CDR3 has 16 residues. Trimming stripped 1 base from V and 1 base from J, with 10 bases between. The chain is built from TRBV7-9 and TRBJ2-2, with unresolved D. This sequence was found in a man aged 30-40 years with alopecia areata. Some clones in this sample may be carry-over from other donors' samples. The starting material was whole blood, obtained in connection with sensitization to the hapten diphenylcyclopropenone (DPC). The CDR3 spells CASSLVLTVNTGELFF. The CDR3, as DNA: TGTGCCAGCAGCTTAGTACTGACCGTGAACACCGGGGAGCTGTTTTTT. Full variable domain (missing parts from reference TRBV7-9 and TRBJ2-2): DTGVSQNPRHKITKRGQNVTFRCDPISEHNRLYWYRQTLGQGPEFLTYFQNEAQLEKSRLLSDRFSAERPKGSFSTLEIQRTEQGDSAMYLCASSLVLTVNTGELFFGEGSRLTVL.